This T cell receptor (beta chain) was documented in a study of blood T cells in healthy people across ages. Whole-study findings and limits: Long-lived and aged donors differed, with more naive CD4+ cells and higher diversity in the long-lived.

Through a sample-barcoded 5' primer and a J-beta primer mix, a second PCR was run for roughly 7 to 11 cycles. Each single sample gave us at least 2.5 million CDR3-containing paired-end reads. TCRdb re-called the 5' RACE reads with MiXCR, one entry per CDR3 protein. This sample has 1,500,000 or so distinct CDR3 sequences; under 55% occur once, and the top ten carry over 3.5%. Concerning this clonotype itself: The antigen is undetermined.

V was trimmed by 5 bases and J by 6 bases, leaving 16 bases between them. The CDR3 has 14 amino acids. The V gene's germline CDR1 is PRHDT and CDR2 FYEKMQ (reference sequence). Per-sample PBMC isolation yielded at least 7 million cells. Material for sequencing was blood. The TCR sequence derives from a woman younger than 35 in good health. The chain uses TRBV13 and TRBJ1-1, with D uncertain. CDR3 protein: CASSLGSPGPEAFF. CDR3 nucleotides: TGTGCCAGCAGCCTCGGCAGCCCGGGCCCTGAAGCTTTCTTT.